The following is a T cell receptor (beta chain) sequence with its context. What it binds is unknown. V lost 5 bases to trimming and J lost 2 bases, with 13 bases between them. This CDR3 comprises 14 residues. Germline V CDR1 and CDR2: SNHLY, FYNNEI. Here immunoSEQ multiplex PCR was the method, and the copy in TCRdb shows in-frame clones only, minus some. The table includes 98,000 or so clones, more than 85% detected once. The data derive from a study of OX40 agonist ivuxolimab in advanced cancers. Overall study results and limits: Expanded peripheral T cells had an undetermined antigen specificity. Doses of 0.1 to 3.0 mg/kg were accompanied by clonal expansion of CD4+ and CD8+ blood T cells by week 6. The study found that CD8+ T cells averaged more expanded clones than CD4+.

Baseline was the first blood sampling point, followed by cycle 4 day 1 and cycle 7 day 1. The receptor was derived from an adult with an advanced solid tumor such as melanoma, head and neck, liver or kidney cancer. The sample here was CD4+ or CD8+ T cells sorted from blood, taken in a trial of the OX40 agonist ivuxolimab. The chain couples TRBV2 to TRBJ2-7; D remains unclear. The DNA for the CDR3 is TGTGCCAGCAGTACGAACCGGCAGACCTACGAGCAGTACTTC. Protein sequence: CASSTNRQTYEQYF.